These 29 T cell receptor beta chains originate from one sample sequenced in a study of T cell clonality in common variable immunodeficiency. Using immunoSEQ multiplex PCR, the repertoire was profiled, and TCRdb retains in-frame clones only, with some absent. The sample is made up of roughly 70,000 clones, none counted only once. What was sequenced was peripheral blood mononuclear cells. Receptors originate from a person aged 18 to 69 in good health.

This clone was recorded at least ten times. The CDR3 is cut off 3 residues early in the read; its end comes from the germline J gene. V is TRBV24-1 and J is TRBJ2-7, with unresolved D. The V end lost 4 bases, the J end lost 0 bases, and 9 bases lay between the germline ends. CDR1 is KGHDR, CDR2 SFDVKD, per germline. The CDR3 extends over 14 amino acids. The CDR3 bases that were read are TGTGCCACCAGTGAAGCAGGCAACTCCTACGAG. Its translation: CATSEAGNSYE. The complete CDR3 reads CATSEAGNSYEQYF.

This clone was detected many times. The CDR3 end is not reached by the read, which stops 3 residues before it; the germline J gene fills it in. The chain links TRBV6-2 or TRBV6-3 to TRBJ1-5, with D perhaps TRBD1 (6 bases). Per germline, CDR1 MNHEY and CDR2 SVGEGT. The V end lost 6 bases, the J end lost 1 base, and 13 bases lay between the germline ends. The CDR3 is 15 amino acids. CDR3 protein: CASRSDRSSNQPQHF. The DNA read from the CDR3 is TGTGCCAGCAGATCCGACAGGAGCAGCAATCAGCCC.

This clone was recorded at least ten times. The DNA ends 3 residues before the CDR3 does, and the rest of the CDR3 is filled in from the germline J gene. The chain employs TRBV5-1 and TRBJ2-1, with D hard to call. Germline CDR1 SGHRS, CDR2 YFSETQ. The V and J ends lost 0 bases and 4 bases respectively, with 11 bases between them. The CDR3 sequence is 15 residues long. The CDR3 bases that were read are TGCGCCAGCAGCTTGGTCCCCTCACTTTACAATGAG. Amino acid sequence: CASSLVPSLYNE. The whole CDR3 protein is CASSLVPSLYNEQFF.

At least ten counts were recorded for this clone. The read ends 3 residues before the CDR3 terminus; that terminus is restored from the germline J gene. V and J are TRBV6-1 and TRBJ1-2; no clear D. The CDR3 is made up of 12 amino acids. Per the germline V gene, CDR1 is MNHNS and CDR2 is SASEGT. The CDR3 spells CASNEKAPGYTF. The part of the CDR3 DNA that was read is TGTGCCAGCAATGAGAAAGCCCCAGGC.

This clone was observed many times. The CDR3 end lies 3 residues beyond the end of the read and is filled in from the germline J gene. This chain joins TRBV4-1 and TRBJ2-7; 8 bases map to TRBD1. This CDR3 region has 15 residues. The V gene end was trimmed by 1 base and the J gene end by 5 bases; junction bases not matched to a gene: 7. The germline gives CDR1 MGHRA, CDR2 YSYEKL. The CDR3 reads CASSQAGGEMDEQYF. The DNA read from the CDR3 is TGCGCCAGCAGCCAAGCAGGGGGCGAGATGGACGAG.

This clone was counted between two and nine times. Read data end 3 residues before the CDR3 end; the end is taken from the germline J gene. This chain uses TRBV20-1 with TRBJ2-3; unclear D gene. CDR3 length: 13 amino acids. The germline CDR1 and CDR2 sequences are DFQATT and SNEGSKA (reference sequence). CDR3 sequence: CTGGRRGTDTQYF. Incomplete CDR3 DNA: TGCACTGGCGGCCGACGGGGCACAGATACG.

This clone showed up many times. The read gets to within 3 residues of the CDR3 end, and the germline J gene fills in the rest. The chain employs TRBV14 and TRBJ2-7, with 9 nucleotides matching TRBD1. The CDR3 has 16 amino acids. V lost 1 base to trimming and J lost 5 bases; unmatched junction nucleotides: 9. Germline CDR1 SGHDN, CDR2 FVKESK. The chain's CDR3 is CASSQVYWDRADEQYF. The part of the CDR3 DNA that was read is TGTGCCAGCAGCCAAGTGTACTGGGACAGGGCGGACGAG.

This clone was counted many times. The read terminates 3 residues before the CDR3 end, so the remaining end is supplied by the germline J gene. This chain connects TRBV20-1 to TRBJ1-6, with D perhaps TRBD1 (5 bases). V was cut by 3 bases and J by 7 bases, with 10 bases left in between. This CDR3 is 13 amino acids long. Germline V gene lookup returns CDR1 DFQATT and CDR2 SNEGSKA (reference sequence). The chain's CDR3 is CSARTELNSPLHF. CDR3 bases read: TGCAGTGCTAGGACAGAACTAAATTCACCC.

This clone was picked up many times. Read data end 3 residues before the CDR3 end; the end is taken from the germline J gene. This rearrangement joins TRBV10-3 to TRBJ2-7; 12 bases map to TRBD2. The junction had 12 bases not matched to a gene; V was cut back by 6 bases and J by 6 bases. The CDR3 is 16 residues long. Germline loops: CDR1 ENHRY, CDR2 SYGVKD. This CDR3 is CAIRTPSGRAEAEQYF. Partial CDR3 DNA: TGTGCCATCAGGACTCCTAGCGGGAGGGCCGAGGCCGAG.

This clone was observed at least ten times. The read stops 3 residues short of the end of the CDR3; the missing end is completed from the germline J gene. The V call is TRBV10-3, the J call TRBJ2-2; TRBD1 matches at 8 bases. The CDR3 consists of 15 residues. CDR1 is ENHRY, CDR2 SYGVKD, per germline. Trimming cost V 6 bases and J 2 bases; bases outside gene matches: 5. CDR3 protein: CAISGGQENTGELFF. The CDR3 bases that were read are TGTGCCATCAGCGGGGGACAGGAAAACACCGGGGAG.

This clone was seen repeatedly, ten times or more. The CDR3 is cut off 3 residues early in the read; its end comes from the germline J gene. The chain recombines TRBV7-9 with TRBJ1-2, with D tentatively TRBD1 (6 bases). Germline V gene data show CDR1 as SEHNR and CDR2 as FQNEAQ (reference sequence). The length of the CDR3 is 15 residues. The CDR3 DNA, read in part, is TGTGCCAGCAGCCCCTGGGGGCTCCTTGCGGGAGGC. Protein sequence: CASSPWGLLAGG. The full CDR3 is CASSPWGLLAGGYTF.

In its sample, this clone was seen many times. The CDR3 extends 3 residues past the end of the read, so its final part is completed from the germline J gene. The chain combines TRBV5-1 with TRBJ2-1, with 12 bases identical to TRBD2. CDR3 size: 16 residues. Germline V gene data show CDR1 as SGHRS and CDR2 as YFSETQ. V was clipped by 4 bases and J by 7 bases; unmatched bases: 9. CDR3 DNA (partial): TGCGCCAGCAGCGCCCGAGCTAGCGGGAGGGCTAATGAG. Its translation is CASSARASGRANE. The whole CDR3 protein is CASSARASGRANEQFF.

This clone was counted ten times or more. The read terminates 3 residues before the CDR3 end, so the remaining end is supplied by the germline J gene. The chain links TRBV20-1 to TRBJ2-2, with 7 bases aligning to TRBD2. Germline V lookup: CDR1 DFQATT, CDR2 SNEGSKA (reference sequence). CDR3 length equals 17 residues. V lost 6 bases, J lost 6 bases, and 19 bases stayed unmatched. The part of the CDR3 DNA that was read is TGCAGTGCCCCCCACCCCCCTAGCGGCAACACGGCCGGGGAG. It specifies CSAPHPPSGNTAGE. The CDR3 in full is CSAPHPPSGNTAGELFF.

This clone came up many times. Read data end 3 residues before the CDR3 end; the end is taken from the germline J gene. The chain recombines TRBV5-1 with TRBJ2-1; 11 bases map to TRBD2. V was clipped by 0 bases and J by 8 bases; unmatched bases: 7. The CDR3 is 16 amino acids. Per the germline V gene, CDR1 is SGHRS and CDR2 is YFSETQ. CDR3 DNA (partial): TGCGCCAGCAGCTTGGCTGGGCTAGCGGGAGGCTATGAG. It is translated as CASSLAGLAGGYE. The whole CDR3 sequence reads CASSLAGLAGGYEQFF.

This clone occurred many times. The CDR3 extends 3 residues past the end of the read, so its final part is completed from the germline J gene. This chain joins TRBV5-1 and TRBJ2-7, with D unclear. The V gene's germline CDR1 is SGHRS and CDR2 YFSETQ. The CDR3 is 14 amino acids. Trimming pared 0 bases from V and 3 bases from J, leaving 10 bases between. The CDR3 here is CASSLAHSNYEQYF. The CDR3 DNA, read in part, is TGCGCCAGCAGCTTGGCTCACAGCAACTACGAG.

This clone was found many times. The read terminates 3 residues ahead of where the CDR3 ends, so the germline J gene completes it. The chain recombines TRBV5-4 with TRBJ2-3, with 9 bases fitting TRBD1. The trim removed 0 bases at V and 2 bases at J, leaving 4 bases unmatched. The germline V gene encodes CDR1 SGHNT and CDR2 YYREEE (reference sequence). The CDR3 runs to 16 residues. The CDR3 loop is CASSLAGQGSTDTQYF. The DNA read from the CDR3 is TGTGCCAGCAGCTTGGCTGGACAGGGGTCCACAGATACG. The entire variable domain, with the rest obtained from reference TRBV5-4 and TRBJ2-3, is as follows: ETGVTQSPTHLIKTRGQQVTLRCSSQSGHNTVSWYQQALGQGPQFIFQYYREEENGRGNFPPRFSGLQFPNYSSELNVNALELDDSALYLCASSLAGQGSTDTQYFGPGTRLTVL.

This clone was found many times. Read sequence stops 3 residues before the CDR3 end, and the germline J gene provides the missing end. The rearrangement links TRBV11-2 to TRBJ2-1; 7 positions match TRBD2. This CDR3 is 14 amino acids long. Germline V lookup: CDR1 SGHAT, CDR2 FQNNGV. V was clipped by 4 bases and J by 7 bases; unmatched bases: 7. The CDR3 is CASSSMGGGNEQFF. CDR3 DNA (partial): TGTGCCAGCAGCTCGATGGGGGGAGGGAATGAG.

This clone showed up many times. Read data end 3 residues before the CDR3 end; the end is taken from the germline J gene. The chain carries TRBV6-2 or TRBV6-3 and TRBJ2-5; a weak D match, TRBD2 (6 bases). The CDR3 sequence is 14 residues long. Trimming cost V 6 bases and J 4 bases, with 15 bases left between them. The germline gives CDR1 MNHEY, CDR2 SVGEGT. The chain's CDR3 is CASRTTRFGETQYF. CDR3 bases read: TGTGCCAGCAGAACGACTAGGTTCGGAGAGACC.

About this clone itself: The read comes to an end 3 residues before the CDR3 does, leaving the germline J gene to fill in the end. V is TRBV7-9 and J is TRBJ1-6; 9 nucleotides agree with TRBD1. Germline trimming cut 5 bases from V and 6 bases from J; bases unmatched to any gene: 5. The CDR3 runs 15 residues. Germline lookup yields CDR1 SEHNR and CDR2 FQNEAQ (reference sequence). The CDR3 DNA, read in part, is TGTGCCAGCAGCCCAGAGACAGGGGGTAATTCACCC. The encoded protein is CASSPETGGNSP. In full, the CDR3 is CASSPETGGNSPLHF. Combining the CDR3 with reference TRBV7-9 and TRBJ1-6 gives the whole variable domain DTGVSQNPRHKITKRGQNVTFRCDPISEHNRLYWYRQTLGQGPEFLTYFQNEAQLEKSRLLSDRFSAERPKGSFSTLEIQRTEQGDSAMYLCASSPETGGNSPLHFGNGTRLTVT.

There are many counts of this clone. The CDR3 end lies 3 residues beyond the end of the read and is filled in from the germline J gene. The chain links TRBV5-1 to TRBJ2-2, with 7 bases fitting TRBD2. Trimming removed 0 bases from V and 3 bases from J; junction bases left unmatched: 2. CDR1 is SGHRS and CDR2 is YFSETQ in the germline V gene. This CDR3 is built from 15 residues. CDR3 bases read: TGCGCCAGCAGCTTGGAGCTAGCGGACACCGGGGAG. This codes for CASSLELADTGE. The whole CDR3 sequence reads CASSLELADTGELFF.

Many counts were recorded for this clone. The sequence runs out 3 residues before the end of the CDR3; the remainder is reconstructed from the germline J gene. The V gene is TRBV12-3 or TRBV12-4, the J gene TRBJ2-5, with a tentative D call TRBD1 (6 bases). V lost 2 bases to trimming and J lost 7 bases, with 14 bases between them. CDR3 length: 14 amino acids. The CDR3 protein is CASSLTGSSGTQYF. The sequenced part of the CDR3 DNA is TGTGCCAGCAGTTTAACAGGGTCCAGCGGGACC.

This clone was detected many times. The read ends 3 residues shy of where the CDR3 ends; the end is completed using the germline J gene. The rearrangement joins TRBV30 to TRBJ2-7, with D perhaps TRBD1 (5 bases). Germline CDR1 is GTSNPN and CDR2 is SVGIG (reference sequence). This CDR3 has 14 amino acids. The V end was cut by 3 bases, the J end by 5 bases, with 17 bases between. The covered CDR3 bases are TGTGCCTGGAGCACCCGGACAAGTGTGAACGAG. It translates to CAWSTRTSVNE. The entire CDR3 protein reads CAWSTRTSVNEQYF.

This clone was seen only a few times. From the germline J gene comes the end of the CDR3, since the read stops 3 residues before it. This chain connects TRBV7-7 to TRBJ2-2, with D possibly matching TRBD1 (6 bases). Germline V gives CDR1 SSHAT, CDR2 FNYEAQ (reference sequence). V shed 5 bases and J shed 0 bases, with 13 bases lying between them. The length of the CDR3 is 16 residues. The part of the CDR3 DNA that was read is TGTGCCAGCAGCGGAAAGGGGACAACGAACACCGGGGAG. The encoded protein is CASSGKGTTNTGE. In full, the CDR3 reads CASSGKGTTNTGELFF.

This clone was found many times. The CDR3 reads CASSLEKGDNSPLHF. The part of the CDR3 DNA that was read is TGCGCCAGCAGCTTGGAGAAGGGGGATAATTCACCC. This chain joins TRBV5-1 and TRBJ1-6, with a tentative D call TRBD1 (6 bases). The read ends 3 residues before the CDR3 terminus; that terminus is restored from the germline J gene. This CDR3 comprises 15 residues. Trimming removed 0 bases from V and 5 bases from J, with 9 bases in between. Germline CDR1 and CDR2: SGHRS and YFSETQ.

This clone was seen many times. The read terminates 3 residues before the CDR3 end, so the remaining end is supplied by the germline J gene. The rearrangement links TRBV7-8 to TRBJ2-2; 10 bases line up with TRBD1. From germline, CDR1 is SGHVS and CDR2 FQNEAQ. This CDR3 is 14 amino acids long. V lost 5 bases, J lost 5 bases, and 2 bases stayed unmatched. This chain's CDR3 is CASSPGQGTGELFF. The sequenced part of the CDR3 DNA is TGTGCCAGCAGCCCGGGACAGGGGACCGGGGAG.

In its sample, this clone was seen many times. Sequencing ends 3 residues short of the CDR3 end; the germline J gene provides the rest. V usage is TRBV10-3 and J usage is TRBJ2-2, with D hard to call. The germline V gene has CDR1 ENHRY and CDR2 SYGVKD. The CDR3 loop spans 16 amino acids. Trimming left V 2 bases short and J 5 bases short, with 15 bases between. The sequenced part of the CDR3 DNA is TGTGCCATCAGTGAGGAGAAGCCTCCGTGGACCGGGGAG. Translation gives CAISEEKPPWTGE. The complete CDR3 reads CAISEEKPPWTGELFF.

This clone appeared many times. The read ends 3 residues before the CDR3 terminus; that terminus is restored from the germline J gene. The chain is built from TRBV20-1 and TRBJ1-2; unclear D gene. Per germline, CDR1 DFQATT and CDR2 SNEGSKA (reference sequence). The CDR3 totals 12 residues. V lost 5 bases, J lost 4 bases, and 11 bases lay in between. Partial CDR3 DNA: TGCAGTGCTTCCGTCCCGGGCTATGGC. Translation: CSASVPGYG. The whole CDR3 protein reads CSASVPGYGYTF.

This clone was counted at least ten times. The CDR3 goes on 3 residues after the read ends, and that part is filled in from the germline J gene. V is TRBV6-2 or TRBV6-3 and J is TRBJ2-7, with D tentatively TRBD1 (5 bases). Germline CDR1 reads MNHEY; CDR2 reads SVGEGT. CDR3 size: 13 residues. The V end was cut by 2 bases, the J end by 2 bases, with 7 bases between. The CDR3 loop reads CASSYARAYEQYF. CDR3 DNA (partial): TGTGCCAGCAGTTACGCCAGGGCCTACGAG.

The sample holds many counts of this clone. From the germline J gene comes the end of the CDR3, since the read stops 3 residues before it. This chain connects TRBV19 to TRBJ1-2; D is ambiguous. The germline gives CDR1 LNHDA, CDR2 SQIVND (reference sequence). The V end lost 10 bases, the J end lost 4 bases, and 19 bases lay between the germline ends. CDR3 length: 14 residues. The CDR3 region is CATTTNRGGYGYTF. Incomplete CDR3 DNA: TGTGCCACCACGACAAATCGGGGAGGCTATGGC.